This T cell receptor beta chain is drawn from a study of OX40 agonist ivuxolimab in advanced cancers. This CDR3 comprises 14 residues. Germline lookup yields CDR1 MNHNS and CDR2 SASEGT. The ends were cut back, 3 bases at V and 4 bases at J, with 12 bases in the middle. TCRdb's copy holds only in-frame clones and misses some; the assay was immunoSEQ multiplex PCR. The sample holds 45,000 or so clones; 65% to 90% are singletons and the top ten take 2.6%. The rearrangement links TRBV6-1 to TRBJ1-2; perhaps TRBD1 as D (6 bases). The sequence derives from an adult with an advanced solid tumor such as melanoma, head and neck, liver or kidney cancer. This sample comprised CD4+ or CD8+ T cells sorted from blood, obtained in a trial of the OX40 agonist ivuxolimab. The CDR3 here is CASSDSGGAYGYTF. CDR3 coding DNA: TGTGCCAGCAGTGATTCGGGGGGGGCCTATGGCTACACCTTC.